The 20 T cell receptor beta chains below all came from one sample that was sequenced in a study of blood T cell repertoires in COVID-19. This table comes from immunoSEQ multiplex PCR, and its TCRdb copy is limited to in-frame clones, with some not included. The table shows 380,000 or so clones, with nearly 90% occurring only once. The sample consisted of PBMCs or T cells enriched from blood (not recorded which). The source of these receptors is a woman in her thirties or forties with acute COVID-19.

This clone was seen only once. The chain couples TRBV18 to TRBJ1-1; D is undetermined. Trimming stripped 3 bases from V and 3 bases from J, with 8 bases between. Germline V gene sequence: CDR1 KGHSH, CDR2 LQKENI. This CDR3 contains 13 residues. CDR3 sequence reads: CASSPTLDTEAFF. The CDR3 DNA reads as TGTGCCAGCTCACCGACACTAGACACTGAAGCTTTCTTT.

This clone was counted only a few times. The rearrangement uses TRBV2 and TRBJ1-6; TRBD1 is a possible D gene (6 bases). The CDR3 runs 14 residues. V lost 6 bases and J 0 bases, leaving 6 bases between the germline ends. Per germline, CDR1 SNHLY and CDR2 FYNNEI. The CDR3 region has the DNA TGTGCCAGCAGGGACAGCTCCTATAATTCACCCCTCCACTTT. Residues: CASRDSSYNSPLHF. The whole variable domain, filled in from reference TRBV2 and TRBJ1-6, reads EPEVTQTPSHQVTQMGQEVILRCVPISNHLYFYWYRQILGQKVEFLVSFYNNEISEKSEIFDDQFSVERPDGSNFTLKIRSTKLEDSAMYFCASRDSSYNSPLHFGNGTRLTVT.

Points on this clone: Other DNA sequences in the same sample also yield this CDR3. This CDR3 is CASSSGTASYEQYF. Here the CDR3 DNA reads TGCGCCAGCAGCTCCGGGACAGCCTCCTACGAGCAGTACTTC. The chain employs TRBV5-1 and TRBJ2-7, with TRBD1 matching 7 bases. With V trimmed by 3 bases and J by 0 bases, 3 bases remained unmatched. Germline lookup yields CDR1 SGHRS and CDR2 YFSETQ. The CDR3 loop spans 14 amino acids.

The chain joins TRBV5-6 to TRBJ2-1; D might be TRBD2 (5 bases). V lost 4 bases and J lost 2, with 16 bases in between. The length of the CDR3 is 16 residues. In germline, CDR1 is SGHDT, CDR2 YYEEEE. CDR3 DNA: TGTGCCAGCAGCCCCGTTAGGAGCGGACCCTACAATGAGCAGTTCTTC. Its translation: CASSPVRSGPYNEQFF.

The V and J genes are TRBV4-1 and TRBJ1-2; D remains unclear. The CDR3 runs 14 residues. Trimming took off 0 bases at V and 5 bases at J, with 10 bases between the two ends. Germline CDR1 MGHRA, CDR2 YSYEKL. The CDR3: CASSQDGDPYGYTF. CDR3 in DNA: TGCGCCAGCAGCCAAGACGGAGACCCATATGGCTACACCTTC.

V and J are TRBV24-1 and TRBJ2-5; TRBD2 agrees at 11 bases. With 2 bases clipped from V and 5 bases from J, the junction kept 9 bases outside the gene matches. The CDR3 contains 17 residues. CDR1 and CDR2 (germline): KGHDR, SFDVKD. DNA for the CDR3: TGTGCCACCAGTGATTCCTCGACTAGCGGGGTGTGGGAGACCCAGTACTTC. Translating gives CATSDSSTSGVWETQYF.

With regard to this clone: At the DNA level, this CDR3 is encoded by other sequences in the same sample as well. The chain links TRBV12-3 or TRBV12-4 to TRBJ2-7, with a tentative D call TRBD1 (5 bases). The CDR3 contains 12 residues. V was shortened by 5 bases and J by 0 bases, with 5 bases between the two germline ends. CDR3 sequence reads: CASSTGSYEQYF. CDR3 in DNA: TGTGCCAGCAGTACAGGCTCCTACGAGCAGTACTTC.

The chain links TRBV6-5 to TRBJ1-1; the match to TRBD1 covers 10 bases. This CDR3 spans 14 amino acids. The germline V gene encodes CDR1 MNHEY and CDR2 SVGAGI. The J segment lost 7 bases and the V segment lost 6 bases, leaving 8 bases of the junction unmatched. CDR3 bases: TGTGCCAGCAGCCGAATTGACAGGGGGCTTGAAGCTTTCTTT. It is translated as CASSRIDRGLEAFF.

V gene TRBV2 combines with J gene TRBJ1-2, with a possible D match to TRBD1 (6 bases). The germline V gene has CDR1 SNHLY and CDR2 FYNNEI. Trimming took off 3 bases at V and 8 bases at J, with 13 bases between the two ends. CDR3 length equals 13 residues. As DNA, the CDR3 is TGTGCCAGCAGTGACAGGGGTTTGGGCGGCTACACCTTC. This encodes CASSDRGLGGYTF.

The gene calls are TRBV18 and TRBJ1-4, with 9 bases aligning to TRBD1. Trimming removed 3 bases from V and 2 bases from J; junction bases left unmatched: 7. This CDR3 is built from 17 residues. CDR1 is KGHSH and CDR2 is LQKENI in the germline V gene. As DNA, the CDR3 is TGTGCCAGCTCACCGGGGACAGGGATTGGCACTAATGAAAAACTGTTTTTT. Its protein product is CASSPGTGIGTNEKLFF.

The rearrangement uses TRBV19 and TRBJ2-7; the match to TRBD1 covers 10 bases. The CDR3 extends over 16 amino acids. Looked up from germline, CDR1 is LNHDA and CDR2 is SQIVND (reference sequence). V was clipped by 6 bases and J by 1 base; unmatched bases: 9. The chain's CDR3 is CASSDRQGARSYEQYF. DNA for the CDR3: TGTGCCAGTAGCGACAGACAGGGGGCCCGATCCTACGAGCAGTACTTC.

J is TRBJ1-6 and V is TRBV5-1; D remains ambiguous. The CDR3 length is 14 residues. Between the trimmed V and J ends, which lost 1 base and 5 bases, there was a span of 7 bases. Looked up from germline, CDR1 is SGHRS and CDR2 is YFSETQ. The CDR3 bases are TGCGCCAGCAGCTTGAACAGAAATAATTCACCCCTCCACTTT. As protein: CASSLNRNNSPLHF.

The V call is TRBV24-1, the J call TRBJ2-3, with TRBD1 identical over 11 bases. Per germline, CDR1 KGHDR and CDR2 SFDVKD. The CDR3 is made up of 15 amino acids. With 6 bases clipped from V and 2 bases from J, the junction kept 3 bases outside the gene matches. CDR3 region: CATSRGQGVTDTQYF. The CDR3 region has the DNA TGTGCCACCAGTAGGGGACAGGGGGTCACAGATACGCAGTATTTT.

The rearrangement joins TRBV2 to TRBJ2-7, with 16 bases matching TRBD2. V was pared by 4 bases and J by 7 bases, with 7 bases of the junction left unmatched. The CDR3 runs to 16 residues. The germline CDR1 and CDR2 sequences are SNHLY and FYNNEI. CDR3 protein: CASSVGLAGGPGEQYF. In DNA form, the CDR3 reads TGTGCCAGCAGTGTGGGACTAGCGGGGGGGCCTGGGGAGCAGTACTTC.

This clone has just one count. This chain links TRBV6-1 with TRBJ1-3; TRBD1 aligns across 12 bases. The CDR3 has 18 amino acids. Per germline, CDR1 MNHNS and CDR2 SASEGT. Germline trimming cut 3 bases from V and 3 bases from J; bases unmatched to any gene: 9. CDR3: CASSEVGTGGFIGNTIYF. DNA of the CDR3: TGTGCCAGCAGTGAGGTCGGGACAGGGGGCTTCATTGGAAACACCATATATTTT.

This clone was observed a few times. Here the CDR3 DNA reads TGTGCCAGCAGCTTGCGCGGTAATGGAGCCTATAATTCACCCCTCCACTTT. Protein product: CASSLRGNGAYNSPLHF. The chain links TRBV7-8 to TRBJ1-6; no definite D call. The V end was cut by 3 bases, the J end by 2 bases, with 14 bases between. The CDR3 consists of 17 residues. Germline CDR1 and CDR2: SGHVS and FQNEAQ.

CDR3 nucleotide sequence: TGCGCCAGCAGCCTGAACGGACAGGGATCGGGCGGCTACACCTTC. It specifies CASSLNGQGSGGYTF. The rearrangement joins TRBV5-1 to TRBJ1-2; 8 bases line up with TRBD1. V lost 4 bases, J lost 8 bases, and 13 bases stayed unmatched. Per germline, CDR1 SGHRS and CDR2 YFSETQ. The length of the CDR3 is 15 residues.

This chain links TRBV7-8 with TRBJ1-3; D perhaps matches TRBD1 (5 bases). V lost 5 bases to trimming and J lost 1 base, with 15 bases between them. The CDR3 has 16 residues. CDR1 and CDR2 from the germline V gene are SGHVS and FQNEAQ. The CDR3 DNA sequence: TGTGCCAGCAGCAATCCATTAAGGGGATCTGGAAACACCATATATTTT. Protein sequence: CASSNPLRGSGNTIYF. The full variable domain, completed using reference TRBV7-8 and TRBJ1-3, is GAGVSQSPRYKVAKRGQDVALRCDPISGHVSLFWYQQALGQGPEFLTYFQNEAQLDKSGLPSDRFFAERPEGSVSTLKIQRTQQEDSAVYLCASSNPLRGSGNTIYFGEGSWLTVV.

V is TRBV29-1 and J is TRBJ1-5; TRBD1 agrees at 8 bases. Germline V gene lookup returns CDR1 SQVTM and CDR2 ANQGSEA. This CDR3 is built from 15 residues. The trim removed 7 bases at V and 4 bases at J, leaving 12 bases unmatched. The CDR3 coding sequence is TGCAGCGCTGCGGTTACAGGGGACAGGAATCAGCCCCAGCATTTT. Its protein product is CSAAVTGDRNQPQHF.

This sequence joins TRBV7-2 and TRBJ1-5; no clear D gene. Germline CDR1 is SGHTA and CDR2 is FQGNSA. Trimming shortened V by 2 bases and J by 2 bases, and 10 bases separated the two germline ends. The CDR3 runs 15 residues. CDR3 sequence: CASSLIGQGNQPQHF. The CDR3 DNA sequence: TGTGCCAGCAGCTTAATAGGTCAGGGCAATCAGCCCCAGCATTTT. Based on the CDR3 plus reference TRBV7-2 and TRBJ1-5, the full variable domain is GAGVSQSPSNKVTEKGKDVELRCDPISGHTALYWYRQSLGQGLEFLIYFQGNSAPDKSGLPSDRFSAERTGGSVSTLTIQRTQQEDSAVYLCASSLIGQGNQPQHFGDGTRLSIL.